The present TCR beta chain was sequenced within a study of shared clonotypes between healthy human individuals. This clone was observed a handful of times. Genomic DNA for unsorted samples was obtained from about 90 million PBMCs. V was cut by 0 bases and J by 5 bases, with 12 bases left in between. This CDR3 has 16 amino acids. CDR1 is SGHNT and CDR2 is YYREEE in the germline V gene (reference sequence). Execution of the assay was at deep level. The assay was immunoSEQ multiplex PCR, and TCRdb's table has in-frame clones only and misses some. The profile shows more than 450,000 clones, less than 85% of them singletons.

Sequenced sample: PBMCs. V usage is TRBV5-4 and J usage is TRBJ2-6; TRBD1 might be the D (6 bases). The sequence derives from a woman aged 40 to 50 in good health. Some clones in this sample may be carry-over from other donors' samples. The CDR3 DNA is TGTGCCAGCAGCTTGGAACAGGGTATACGGGCCAACGTCCTGACTTTC. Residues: CASSLEQGIRANVLTF.